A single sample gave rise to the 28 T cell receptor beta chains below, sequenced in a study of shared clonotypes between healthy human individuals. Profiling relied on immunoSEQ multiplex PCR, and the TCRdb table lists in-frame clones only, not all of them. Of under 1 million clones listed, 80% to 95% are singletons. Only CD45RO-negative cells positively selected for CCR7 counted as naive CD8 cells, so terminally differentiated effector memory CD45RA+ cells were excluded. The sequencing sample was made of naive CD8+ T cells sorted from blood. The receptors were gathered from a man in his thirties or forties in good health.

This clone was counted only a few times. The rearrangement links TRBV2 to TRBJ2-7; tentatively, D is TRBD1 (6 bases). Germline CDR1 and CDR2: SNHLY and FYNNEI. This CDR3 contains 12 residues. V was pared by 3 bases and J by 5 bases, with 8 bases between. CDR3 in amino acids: CASSDRGNEQYF. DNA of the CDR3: TGTGCCAGCAGTGACAGGGGTAACGAGCAGTACTTC.

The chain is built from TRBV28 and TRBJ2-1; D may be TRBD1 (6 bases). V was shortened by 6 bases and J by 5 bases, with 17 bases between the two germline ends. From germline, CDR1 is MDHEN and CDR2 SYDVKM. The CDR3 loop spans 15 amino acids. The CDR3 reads CASSRGQSPHNEQFF. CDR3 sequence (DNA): TGTGCCAGCAGCCGAGGACAGAGCCCACACAATGAGCAGTTCTTC.

CDR3 protein: CASSLPPWTGGHEQYF. CDR3 sequence (DNA): TGTGCCAGCAGCTTACCCCCATGGACAGGGGGCCACGAGCAGTACTTC. The chain recombines TRBV11-2 with TRBJ2-7, with 11 bases fitting TRBD1. Germline CDR1 SGHAT, CDR2 FQNNGV. The J segment lost 5 bases and the V segment lost 2 bases, leaving 8 bases of the junction unmatched. This CDR3 spans 16 amino acids.

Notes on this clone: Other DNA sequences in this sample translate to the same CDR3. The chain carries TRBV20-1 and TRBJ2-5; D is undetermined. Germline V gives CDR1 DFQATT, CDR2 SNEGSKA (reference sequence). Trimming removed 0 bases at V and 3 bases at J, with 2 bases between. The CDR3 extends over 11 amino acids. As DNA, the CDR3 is TGCAGTGCTAGAGAGAAAGAGACCCAGTACTTC. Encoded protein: CSAREKETQYF.

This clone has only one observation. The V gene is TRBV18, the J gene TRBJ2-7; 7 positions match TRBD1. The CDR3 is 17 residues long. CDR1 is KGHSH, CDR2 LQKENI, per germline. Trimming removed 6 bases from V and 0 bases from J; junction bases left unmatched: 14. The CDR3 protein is CASSSNPGQPNSYEQYF. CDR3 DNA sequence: TGTGCCAGCTCGAGCAACCCGGGACAGCCAAACTCCTACGAGCAGTACTTC.

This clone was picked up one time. DNA of the CDR3: TGTGCCAGCAGTTTATTGGGAGGGGGTACGCAGTATTTT. Its protein product is CASSLLGGGTQYF. V and J are TRBV27 and TRBJ2-3, with a possible D match to TRBD2 (7 bases). Deletions cut 1 base from V and 8 bases from J, with 10 bases between. CDR3 length: 13 amino acids. Germline V gene sequence: CDR1 MNHEY, CDR2 SMNVEV (reference sequence).

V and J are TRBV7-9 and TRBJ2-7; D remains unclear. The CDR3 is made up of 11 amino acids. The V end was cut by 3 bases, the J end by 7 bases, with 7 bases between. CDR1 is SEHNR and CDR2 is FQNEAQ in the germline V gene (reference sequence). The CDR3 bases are TGTGCCAGCAGCTTCATCGGGGAGCAGTACTTC. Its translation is CASSFIGEQYF.

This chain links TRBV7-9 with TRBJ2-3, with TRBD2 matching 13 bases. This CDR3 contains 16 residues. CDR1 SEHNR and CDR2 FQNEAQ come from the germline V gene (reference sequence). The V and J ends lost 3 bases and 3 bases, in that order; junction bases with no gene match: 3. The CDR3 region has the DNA TGTGCCAGCAGCTTGACTAGCGGGAGGCGGACAGATACGCAGTATTTT. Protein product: CASSLTSGRRTDTQYF.

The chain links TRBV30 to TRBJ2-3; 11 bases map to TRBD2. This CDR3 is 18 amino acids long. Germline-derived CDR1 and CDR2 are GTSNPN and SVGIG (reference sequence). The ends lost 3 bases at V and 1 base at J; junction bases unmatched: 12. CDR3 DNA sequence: TGTGCCTGGAGAGGACTAGCGGGTGGATCCATCCGCACAGATACGCAGTATTTT. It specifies CAWRGLAGGSIRTDTQYF.

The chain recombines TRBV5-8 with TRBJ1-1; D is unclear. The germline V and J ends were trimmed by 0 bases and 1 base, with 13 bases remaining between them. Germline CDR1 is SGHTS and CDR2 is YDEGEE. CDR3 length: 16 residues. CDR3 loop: CASSLESVYENTEAFF. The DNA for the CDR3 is TGTGCCAGCAGCTTGGAATCGGTATACGAGAACACTGAAGCTTTCTTT.

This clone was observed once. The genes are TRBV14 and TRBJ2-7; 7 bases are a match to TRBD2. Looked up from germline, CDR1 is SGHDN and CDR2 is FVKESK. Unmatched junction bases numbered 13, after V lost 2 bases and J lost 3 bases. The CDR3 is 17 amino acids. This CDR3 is CASSQWARGSGDYEQYF. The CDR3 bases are TGTGCCAGCAGCCAATGGGCTCGCGGGAGTGGGGACTACGAGCAGTACTTC. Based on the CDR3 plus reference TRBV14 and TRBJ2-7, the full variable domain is EAGVTQFPSHSVIEKGQTVTLRCDPISGHDNLYWYRRVMGKEIKFLLHFVKESKQDESGMPNNRFLAERTGGTYSTLKVQPAELEDSGVYFCASSQWARGSGDYEQYFGPGTRLTVT.

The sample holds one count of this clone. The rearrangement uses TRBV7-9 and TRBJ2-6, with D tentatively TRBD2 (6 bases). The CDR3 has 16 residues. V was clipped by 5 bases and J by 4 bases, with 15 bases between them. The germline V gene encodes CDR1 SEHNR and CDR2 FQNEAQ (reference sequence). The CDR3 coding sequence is TGTGCCAGCAGCCCGGGACTCTTGGAAGGGGCCAACGTCCTGACTTTC. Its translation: CASSPGLLEGANVLTF. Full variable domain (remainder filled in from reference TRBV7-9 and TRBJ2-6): DTGVSQNPRHKITKRGQNVTFRCDPISEHNRLYWYRQTLGQGPEFLTYFQNEAQLEKSRLLSDRFSAERPKGSFSTLEIQRTEQGDSAMYLCASSPGLLEGANVLTFGAGSRLTVL.

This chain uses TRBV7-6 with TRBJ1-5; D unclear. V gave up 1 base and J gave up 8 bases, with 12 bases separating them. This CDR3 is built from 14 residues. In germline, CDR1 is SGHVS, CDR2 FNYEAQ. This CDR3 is CASSLDTEIEPQHF. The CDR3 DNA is TGTGCCAGCAGCTTAGACACCGAAATTGAGCCCCAGCATTTT.

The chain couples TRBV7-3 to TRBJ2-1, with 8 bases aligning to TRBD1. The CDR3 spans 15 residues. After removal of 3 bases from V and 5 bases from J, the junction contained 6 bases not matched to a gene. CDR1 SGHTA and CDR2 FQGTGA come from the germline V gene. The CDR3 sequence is CASSFSGTGNNEQFF. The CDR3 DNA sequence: TGTGCCAGCAGCTTCTCCGGGACAGGAAACAATGAGCAGTTCTTC.

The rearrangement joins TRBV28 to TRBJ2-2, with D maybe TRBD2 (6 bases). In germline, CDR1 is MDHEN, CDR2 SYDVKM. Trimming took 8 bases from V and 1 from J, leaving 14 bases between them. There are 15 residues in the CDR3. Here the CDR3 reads CASRDGTVNTGELFF. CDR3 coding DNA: TGTGCCAGCCGAGATGGGACTGTGAACACCGGGGAGCTGTTTTTT.

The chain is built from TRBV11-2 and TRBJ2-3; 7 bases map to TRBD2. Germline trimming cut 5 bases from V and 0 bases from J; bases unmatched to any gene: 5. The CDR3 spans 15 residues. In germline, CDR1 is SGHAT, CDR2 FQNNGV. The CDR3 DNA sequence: TGTGCCAGCAGCCGATATAGCGGGAGCACAGATACGCAGTATTTT. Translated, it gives CASSRYSGSTDTQYF. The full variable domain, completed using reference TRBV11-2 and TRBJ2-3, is EAGVAQSPRYKIIEKRQSVAFWCNPISGHATLYWYQQILGQGPKLLIQFQNNGVVDDSQLPKDRFSAERLKGVDSTLKIQPAKLEDSAVYLCASSRYSGSTDTQYFGPGTRLTVL.

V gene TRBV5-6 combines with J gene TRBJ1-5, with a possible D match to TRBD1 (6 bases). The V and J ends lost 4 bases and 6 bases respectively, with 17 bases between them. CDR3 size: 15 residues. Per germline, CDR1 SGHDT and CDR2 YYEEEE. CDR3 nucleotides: TGTGCCAGCAGCCGGGGTTCCGGGGGGCTTCAGCCCCAGCATTTT. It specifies CASSRGSGGLQPQHF.

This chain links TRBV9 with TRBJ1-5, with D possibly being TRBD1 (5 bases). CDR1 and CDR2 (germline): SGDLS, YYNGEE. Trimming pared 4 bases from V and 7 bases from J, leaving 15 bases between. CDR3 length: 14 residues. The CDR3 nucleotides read TGTGCCAGCAGCAGGGGTTTTGCGGGCCAGCCCCAGCATTTT. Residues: CASSRGFAGQPQHF.

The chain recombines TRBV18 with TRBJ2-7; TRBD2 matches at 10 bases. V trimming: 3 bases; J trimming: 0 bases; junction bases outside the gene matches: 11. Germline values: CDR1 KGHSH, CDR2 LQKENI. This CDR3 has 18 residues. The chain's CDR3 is CASSPGSGGPSLSYEQYF. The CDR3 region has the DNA TGTGCCAGCTCACCGGGTAGCGGGGGGCCCAGCCTCTCCTACGAGCAGTACTTC. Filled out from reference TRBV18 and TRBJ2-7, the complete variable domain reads NAGVMQNPRHLVRRRGQEARLRCSPMKGHSHVYWYRQLPEEGLKFMVYLQKENIIDESGMPKERFSAEFPKEGPSILRIQQVVRGDSAAYFCASSPGSGGPSLSYEQYFGPGTRLTVT.

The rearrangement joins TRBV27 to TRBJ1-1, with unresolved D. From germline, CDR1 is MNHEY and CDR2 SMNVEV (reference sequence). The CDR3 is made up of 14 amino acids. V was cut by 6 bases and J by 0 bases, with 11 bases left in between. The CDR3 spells CASSPSPMNTEAFF. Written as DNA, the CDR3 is TGTGCCAGCAGCCCGAGCCCTATGAACACTGAAGCTTTCTTT.

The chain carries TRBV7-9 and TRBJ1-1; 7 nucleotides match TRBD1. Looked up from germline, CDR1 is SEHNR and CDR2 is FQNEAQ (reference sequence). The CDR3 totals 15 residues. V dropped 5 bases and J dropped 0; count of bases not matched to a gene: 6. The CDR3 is CASSLQTGLNTEAFF. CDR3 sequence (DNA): TGTGCCAGCAGCCTACAGACAGGGTTGAACACTGAAGCTTTCTTT.

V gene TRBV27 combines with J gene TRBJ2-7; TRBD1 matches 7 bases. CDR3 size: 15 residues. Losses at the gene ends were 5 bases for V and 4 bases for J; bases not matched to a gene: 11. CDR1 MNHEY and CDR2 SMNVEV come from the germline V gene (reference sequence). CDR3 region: CASSPSLDRAYEQYF. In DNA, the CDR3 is TGTGCCAGCAGTCCGTCCCTCGACAGGGCGTACGAGCAGTACTTC.

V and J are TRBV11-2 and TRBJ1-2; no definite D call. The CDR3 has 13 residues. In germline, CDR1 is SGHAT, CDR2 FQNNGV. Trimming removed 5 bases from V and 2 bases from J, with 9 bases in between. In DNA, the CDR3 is TGTGCCAGCAGCCTCAATCCCAACTATGGCTACACCTTC. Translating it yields CASSLNPNYGYTF.

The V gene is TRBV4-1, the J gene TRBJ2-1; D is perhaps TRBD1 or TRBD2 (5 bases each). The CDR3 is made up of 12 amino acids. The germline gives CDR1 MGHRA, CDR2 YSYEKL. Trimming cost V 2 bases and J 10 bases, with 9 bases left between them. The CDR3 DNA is TGCGCCAGCAGCCAACTGGGGGAGGAGCAGTTCTTC. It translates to CASSQLGEEQFF.

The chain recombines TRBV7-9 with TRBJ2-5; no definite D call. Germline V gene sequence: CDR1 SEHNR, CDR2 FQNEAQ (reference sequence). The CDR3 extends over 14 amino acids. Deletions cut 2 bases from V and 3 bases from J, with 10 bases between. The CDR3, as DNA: TGTGCCAGCAGCTTACCCCCCTGGGAAGAGACCCAGTACTTC. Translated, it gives CASSLPPWEETQYF.

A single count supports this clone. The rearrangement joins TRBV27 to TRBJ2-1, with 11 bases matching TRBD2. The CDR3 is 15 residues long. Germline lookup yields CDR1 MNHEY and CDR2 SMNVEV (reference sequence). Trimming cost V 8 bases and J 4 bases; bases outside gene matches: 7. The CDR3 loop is CASRPGLADYNEQFF. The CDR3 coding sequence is TGTGCCAGCCGACCGGGACTAGCGGATTACAATGAGCAGTTCTTC.

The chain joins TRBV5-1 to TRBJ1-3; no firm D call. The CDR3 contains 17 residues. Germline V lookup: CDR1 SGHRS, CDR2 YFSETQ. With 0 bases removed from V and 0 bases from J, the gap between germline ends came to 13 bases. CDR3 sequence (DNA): TGCGCCAGCAGCTTGGCCTTTTTCACCCACTCTGGAAACACCATATATTTT. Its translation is CASSLAFFTHSGNTIYF.

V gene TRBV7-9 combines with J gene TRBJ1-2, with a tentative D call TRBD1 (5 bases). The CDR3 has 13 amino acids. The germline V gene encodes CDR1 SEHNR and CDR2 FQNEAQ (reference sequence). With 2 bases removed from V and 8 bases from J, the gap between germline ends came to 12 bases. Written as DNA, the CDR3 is TGTGCCAGCAGCTTATCCGGGACTCCAGGCTACACCTTC. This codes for CASSLSGTPGYTF.